This passage covers 9 T cell receptor beta chains from one sample sequenced in a study of PD-L1 blockade in urothelial cancer. Regarding time point: peripheral blood 6 weeks after treatment start. Sequencing used immunoSEQ multiplex PCR; TCRdb keeps in-frame clones, though not all of them. This table holds about 90,000 clones, approximately 82% found once. Here the sequenced sample was PBMCs, taken around atezolizumab (anti-PD-L1) treatment. The receptors stem from a man aged 65 to 79 with urothelial cancer.

This clone was recorded a few times. The chain carries TRBV6-1 and TRBJ1-2; 7 bases align to TRBD1. The CDR3 is 16 amino acids. The germline V gene encodes CDR1 MNHNS and CDR2 SASEGT. Unmatched junction bases numbered 8, after V lost 0 bases and J lost 4 bases. CDR3 sequence reads: CASSEAGQGGAYGYTF. The CDR3, as DNA: TGTGCCAGCAGTGAAGCGGGGCAGGGGGGAGCCTATGGCTACACCTTC.

The rearrangement joins TRBV9 to TRBJ2-3; D perhaps matches TRBD2 (6 bases). Trimming shortened V by 2 bases and J by 3 bases, and 19 bases separated the two germline ends. There are 17 residues in the CDR3. Germline lookup yields CDR1 SGDLS and CDR2 YYNGEE. This CDR3 is CASSVSPGLMATDTQYF. The CDR3, as DNA: TGTGCCAGCAGCGTTAGCCCCGGACTAATGGCGACAGATACGCAGTATTTT.

The chain carries TRBV6-6 and TRBJ1-1, with D perhaps TRBD1 (6 bases). V lost 6 bases and J lost 1, with 18 bases in between. There are 16 residues in the CDR3. The germline V gene encodes CDR1 MNHNY and CDR2 SVGAGI (reference sequence). CDR3 DNA: TGTGCCAGCAGCCACACTTTTGGGACATCGAACACTGAAGCTTTCTTT. As protein: CASSHTFGTSNTEAFF.

The chain has TRBV7-9 and TRBJ2-2, with D unresolved. Germline CDR1 SEHNR, CDR2 FQNEAQ (reference sequence). V was pared by 2 bases and J by 6 bases, with 13 bases between. The CDR3 loop spans 15 amino acids. For the CDR3, the DNA is TGTGCCAGCAGCTTACCCGTGGAGAAGTCCGGGGAGCTGTTTTTT. Its protein product is CASSLPVEKSGELFF.

The chain has TRBV7-3 and TRBJ1-5; D gene ambiguous. With 4 bases removed from V and 7 bases from J, the gap between germline ends came to 11 bases. The germline CDR1 and CDR2 sequences are SGHTA and FQGTGA. This CDR3 has 13 amino acids. The CDR3 reads CASSSEGGQPQHF. As DNA, the CDR3 is TGTGCCAGCAGCTCCGAGGGAGGGCAGCCCCAGCATTTT. The full variable domain, in which reference TRBV7-3 and TRBJ1-5 provide the parts outside the CDR3, is GAGVSQTPSNKVTEKGKYVELRCDPISGHTALYWYRQSLGQGPEFLIYFQGTGAADDSGLPNDRFFAVRPEGSVSTLKIQRTERGDSAVYLCASSSEGGQPQHFGDGTRLSIL.

Only one count was recorded for this clone. V and J are TRBV5-6 and TRBJ1-5; 9 positions match TRBD1. The CDR3 extends over 16 amino acids. Germline V CDR1 and CDR2: SGHDT, YYEEEE. Losses at the gene ends were 3 bases for V and 1 base for J; bases not matched to a gene: 5. The CDR3 DNA follows: TGTGCCAGCAGCTCCACAGGGGGCGGCAGCAATCAGCCCCAGCATTTT. Translated, it gives CASSSTGGGSNQPQHF.

The V gene is TRBV11-1, the J gene TRBJ1-2; the match to TRBD1 covers 9 bases. CDR1 is SGHAT, CDR2 FQDESV, per germline (reference sequence). Unmatched junction bases numbered 8, after V lost 5 bases and J lost 4 bases. The CDR3 is made up of 15 amino acids. CDR3: CASSPRDRAFYGYTF. In DNA form, the CDR3 reads TGTGCCAGCAGCCCCCGGGACAGGGCTTTCTATGGCTACACCTTC. The complete variable domain, with remaining parts taken from reference TRBV11-1 and TRBJ1-2, reads EAEVAQSPRYKITEKSQAVAFWCDPISGHATLYWYRQILGQGPELLVQFQDESVVDDSQLPKDRFSAERLKGVDSTLKIQPAELGDSAMYLCASSPRDRAFYGYTFGSGTRLTVV.

V gene TRBV5-1 combines with J gene TRBJ2-2; 7 bases align to TRBD2. V lost 7 bases and J lost 5; bases outside the gene matches: 11. Germline CDR1 SGHRS, CDR2 YFSETQ. This CDR3 has 15 residues. The CDR3 region has the DNA TGCGCCAGCCTCCCCGGAACTAGCGTAACCGGGGAGCTGTTTTTT. Its translation is CASLPGTSVTGELFF.

V usage is TRBV7-9 and J usage is TRBJ2-1; possibly TRBD2 for D (5 bases). The V and J ends lost 5 bases and 10 bases respectively, with 9 bases between them. Per germline, CDR1 SEHNR and CDR2 FQNEAQ (reference sequence). The CDR3 is 11 amino acids. In DNA, the CDR3 is TGTGCCAGCAGCCTGGACTTAGAGCAGTTCTTC. This translates into CASSLDLEQFF. Drawing the rest from reference TRBV7-9 and TRBJ2-1, the complete variable domain is DTGVSQNPRHKITKRGQNVTFRCDPISEHNRLYWYRQTLGQGPEFLTYFQNEAQLEKSRLLSDRFSAERPKGSFSTLEIQRTEQGDSAMYLCASSLDLEQFFGPGTRLTVL.